The 5 T cell receptor beta chains given below trace back to one sample, sequenced in a study of OX40 agonist ivuxolimab in advanced cancers. Measured with immunoSEQ multiplex PCR; TCRdb has only the in-frame clones, and not every one. The table lists roughly 100,000 clones, roughly 93% of them singletons. Sequenced material: CD4+ or CD8+ T cells sorted from blood, taken in a trial of the OX40 agonist ivuxolimab. All receptors derive from an adult with an advanced solid tumor such as melanoma, head and neck, liver or kidney cancer.

This CDR3 reads CATIQGRTEDGYTF. CDR3 DNA sequence: TGTGCCACGATCCAGGGGAGGACGGAGGATGGCTACACCTTC. The gene calls are TRBV6-5 and TRBJ1-2; perhaps TRBD1 as D (6 bases). Trimming removed 10 bases at V and 6 bases at J, with 21 bases between. This CDR3 spans 14 amino acids. Per the germline V gene, CDR1 is MNHEY and CDR2 is SVGAGI.

A single count supports this clone. The rearrangement uses TRBV5-6 and TRBJ1-2, with TRBD1 matching 10 bases. There are 15 residues in the CDR3. V lost 4 bases and J lost 5; bases outside the gene matches: 8. Germline lookup yields CDR1 SGHDT and CDR2 YYEEEE. CDR3 DNA: TGTGCCAGCAGCCCAAGGGACAGGGGAAGTTATGGCTACACCTTC. It encodes CASSPRDRGSYGYTF.

The chain links TRBV15 to TRBJ2-1, with D perhaps TRBD2 (6 bases). CDR1 and CDR2 from the germline V gene are LNHNV and YYDKDF (reference sequence). The CDR3 consists of 16 residues. With 3 bases removed from V and 2 bases from J, the gap between germline ends came to 14 bases. Written as DNA, the CDR3 is TGTGCCACCAGCAGGGGACTCGCCCCTGCCTACAATGAGCAGTTCTTC. Translation gives CATSRGLAPAYNEQFF.

The V call is TRBV7-9, the J call TRBJ1-5, with a tentative D call TRBD1 (5 bases). Germline CDR1 SEHNR, CDR2 FQNEAQ (reference sequence). The germline V and J ends were trimmed by 1 base and 4 bases, with 5 bases remaining between them. The CDR3 covers 13 residues. The CDR3: CASSLDRNQPQHF. For the CDR3, the DNA is TGTGCCAGCAGCTTAGACAGGAATCAGCCCCAGCATTTT. Full variable domain (rest looked up from reference TRBV7-9 and TRBJ1-5): DTGVSQNPRHKITKRGQNVTFRCDPISEHNRLYWYRQTLGQGPEFLTYFQNEAQLEKSRLLSDRFSAERPKGSFSTLEIQRTEQGDSAMYLCASSLDRNQPQHFGDGTRLSIL.

Here the CDR3 reads CAWKIPGSGYTF. The DNA of the CDR3 is TGTGCCTGGAAAATTCCCGGGAGTGGCTACACCTTC. The gene calls are TRBV30 and TRBJ1-2, with unresolved D. The germline V gene encodes CDR1 GTSNPN and CDR2 SVGIG (reference sequence). The CDR3 has 12 amino acids. The V and J ends lost 4 bases and 7 bases respectively, with 13 bases between them.